This T cell receptor (beta chain) was retrieved from a study of blood T cell repertoires in COVID-19. Study-level background: Samples taken during acute and convalescent COVID-19 were collected in the United States, Italy and Spain. The analysed material was cDNA or gDNA that came from T cells, B-cell-depleted T cells, or PBMCs.

In the authors' workflow: Using reference gene primer amplification, nucleated cell counts were estimated. Profiling relied on immunoSEQ multiplex PCR, and the TCRdb table lists in-frame clones only, not all of them. The V and J calls and clone size are taken from that table; D and trimming were inferred from the DNA. This table holds 140,000 to 150,000 clones, roughly 84% found once. V shed 2 bases and J shed 5 bases, with 10 bases lying between them. The CDR3 contains 13 residues. Germline V CDR1 and CDR2: GTSNPN, SVGIG (reference sequence). The sample comprised peripheral blood. This chain uses TRBV30 with TRBJ1-5; D gene unclear. This TCR came from a human donor with acute or convalescent COVID-19. The donor label of this sample is uncertain. CDR3 loop: CAWSRSGDQPQHF. Here the CDR3 DNA reads TGTGCCTGGAGTAGGTCAGGCGATCAGCCCCAGCATTTT.